Following are 30 T cell receptor beta chains from one sample sequenced in a study of shared clonotypes between healthy human individuals. Measured with immunoSEQ multiplex PCR; TCRdb has only the in-frame clones, and not every one. The repertoire holds 2 million to 2.5 million clones, with over 85% as singletons. The sample taken for sequencing was naive CD4+ T cells from PBMCs. This sample's subset: CD45RA+ positively selected. These receptor sequences come from a man in his late teens or twenties in good health. Some clones in this sample may be carry-over from other donors' samples.

To note about this clone: The sample carries other DNA sequences with the same CDR3. This chain links TRBV19 with TRBJ2-7; D remains unclear. The CDR3 has 14 residues. V lost 3 bases to trimming and J lost 0 bases, with 9 bases between them. CDR1 is LNHDA, CDR2 SQIVND, per germline (reference sequence). The CDR3 DNA reads TGTGCCAGTAGTATCGGCAGAACCTCCTACGAGCAGTACTTC. As protein: CASSIGRTSYEQYF.

The J gene is TRBJ2-6, the V gene TRBV4-1; maybe TRBD2 (5 bases). The CDR3 covers 14 residues. Trimming took 4 bases from V and 1 from J, leaving 5 bases between them. CDR1 and CDR2 (germline): MGHRA, YSYEKL. This chain's CDR3 is CASSPGSGANVLTF. In nucleotides, the CDR3 is TGCGCCAGCAGCCCGGGGTCTGGGGCCAACGTCCTGACTTTC.

This chain uses TRBV6-5 with TRBJ1-5; 10 nucleotides agree with TRBD1. V trimming: 6 bases; J trimming: 2 bases; junction bases outside the gene matches: 4. Germline V lookup: CDR1 MNHEY, CDR2 SVGAGI. This CDR3 has 15 amino acids. The CDR3 region is CASSPTGGGNQPQHF. In DNA form, the CDR3 reads TGTGCCAGCAGCCCGACAGGGGGCGGCAATCAGCCCCAGCATTTT.

The chain joins TRBV4-2 to TRBJ1-5, with 8 bases that match TRBD1. The junction had 15 bases not matched to a gene; V was cut back by 4 bases and J by 4 bases. CDR1 LGHNA and CDR2 YNFKEQ come from the germline V gene. The CDR3 is 18 amino acids. As DNA, the CDR3 is TGTGCCAGCAGCCCGAGAGGGCCGAGGACAGGGATAAATCAGCCCCAGCATTTT. Protein product: CASSPRGPRTGINQPQHF.

The chain has TRBV9 and TRBJ2-1; 12 bases match TRBD2. Germline CDR1 is SGDLS and CDR2 is YYNGEE. Unmatched junction bases numbered 8, after V lost 4 bases and J lost 6 bases. This CDR3 has 16 amino acids. DNA of the CDR3: TGTGCCAGCAGCCCCCTAGCGGGAGGGGTCCCCAATGAGCAGTTCTTC. Amino acid sequence: CASSPLAGGVPNEQFF.

The chain recombines TRBV5-1 with TRBJ2-7; D not resolved. Germline V CDR1 and CDR2: SGHRS, YFSETQ. This CDR3 is built from 14 residues. V dropped 3 bases and J dropped 1 base, with 11 bases sitting between them. The CDR3, as DNA: TGCGCCAGCAGCTCAGGTTTCGTTTCCTACGAGCAGTACTTC. It codes for CASSSGFVSYEQYF.

The rearrangement joins TRBV7-8 to TRBJ1-5; a weak D match, TRBD1 (5 bases). CDR1 and CDR2 (germline): SGHVS, FQNEAQ. Deletions cut 1 base from V and 5 bases from J, with 12 bases between. The CDR3 length is 15 residues. This CDR3 reads CASSLERDRYQPQHF. In nucleotides, the CDR3 is TGTGCCAGCAGCTTAGAAAGGGACCGTTATCAGCCCCAGCATTTT.

The rearrangement uses TRBV5-1 and TRBJ2-5; D ambiguous. Looked up from germline, CDR1 is SGHRS and CDR2 is YFSETQ. CDR3 length: 12 residues. The V end lost 5 bases, the J end lost 5 bases, and 10 bases lay between the germline ends. CDR3 DNA sequence: TGCGCCAGCAGGGAAGCTATGGAGACCCAGTACTTC. Translated: CASREAMETQYF.

This chain links TRBV5-6 with TRBJ2-1, with 8 bases lining up with TRBD2. Germline trimming cut 1 base from V and 3 bases from J; bases unmatched to any gene: 9. CDR1 and CDR2 (germline): SGHDT, YYEEEE. The length of the CDR3 is 17 residues. CDR3 nucleotide sequence: TGTGCCAGCAGCTTGTTTAATGCGGGACTAGTCTACAATGAGCAGTTCTTC. It specifies CASSLFNAGLVYNEQFF.

The chain recombines TRBV6-5 with TRBJ2-7; D gene unclear. The CDR3 covers 14 residues. V was cut by 6 bases and J by 0 bases, with 12 bases left in between. The V gene's germline CDR1 is MNHEY and CDR2 SVGAGI. CDR3 coding DNA: TGTGCCAGCAGCCGCCTATGGGGCTCCTACGAGCAGTACTTC. Residues: CASSRLWGSYEQYF.

The chain joins TRBV28 to TRBJ1-1; TRBD1 might be the D (5 bases). Germline V lookup: CDR1 MDHEN, CDR2 SYDVKM. V was pared by 3 bases and J by 11 bases, with 28 bases between. The CDR3 has 17 residues. CDR3 DNA sequence: TGTGCCAGCAGTTTCTTCGGAGGTGTCGCACGTAGGGGATCGGCTTTCTTT. It codes for CASSFFGGVARRGSAFF.

On this clone itself: The sample holds other DNA sequences that translate to the same CDR3. J is TRBJ2-1 and V is TRBV15; D not certain. This CDR3 spans 12 amino acids. Germline V gives CDR1 LNHNV, CDR2 YYDKDF (reference sequence). V was trimmed by 3 bases and J by 5 bases, leaving 5 bases between them. The CDR3 nucleotides read TGTGCCACCAGCAGCCGGGACAATGAGCAGTTCTTC. Amino acid sequence: CATSSRDNEQFF.

V is TRBV5-4 and J is TRBJ2-5; the D is unclear. This CDR3 has 13 residues. The V gene lost 3 bases and the J gene lost 2 bases, with 8 bases spanning the gap. Germline CDR1 is SGHNT and CDR2 is YYREEE (reference sequence). The CDR3 sequence: CASSSSAQETQYF. The CDR3 DNA reads TGTGCCAGCAGCTCCAGCGCGCAAGAGACCCAGTACTTC. Supplemented by reference TRBV5-4 and TRBJ2-5, the full variable domain reads ETGVTQSPTHLIKTRGQQVTLRCSSQSGHNTVSWYQQALGQGPQFIFQYYREEENGRGNFPPRFSGLQFPNYSSELNVNALELDDSALYLCASSSSAQETQYFGPGTRLLVL.

The chain has TRBV27 and TRBJ1-5; TRBD1 matches 7 bases. This CDR3 has 14 residues. V lost 6 bases and J lost 4; bases outside the gene matches: 6. CDR1 is MNHEY and CDR2 is SMNVEV in the germline V gene (reference sequence). In DNA, the CDR3 is TGTGCCAGCAGCCAAGACAGGGCGAATCAGCCCCAGCATTTT. It codes for CASSQDRANQPQHF.

CDR3 sequence reads: CASSPGHNSYNEQFF. Here the CDR3 DNA reads TGCGCCAGCAGCCCGGGACACAACTCCTACAATGAGCAGTTCTTC. The V call is TRBV5-1, the J call TRBJ2-1; TRBD1 might be the D (6 bases). Trimming pared 4 bases from V and 0 bases from J, leaving 11 bases between. This CDR3 region has 15 residues. CDR1 and CDR2 (germline): SGHRS, YFSETQ.

This chain joins TRBV18 and TRBJ1-6, with D possibly matching TRBD1 (5 bases). The CDR3 is made up of 11 amino acids. Trimming took off 8 bases at V and 14 bases at J, with 13 bases between the two ends. Germline V gives CDR1 KGHSH, CDR2 LQKENI. The CDR3: CASGDLSALHF. For the CDR3, the DNA is TGTGCCAGCGGGGACCTTTCGGCCCTCCACTTT.

J is TRBJ1-1 and V is TRBV28, with D uncertain. Germline V gives CDR1 MDHEN, CDR2 SYDVKM. This CDR3 has 14 amino acids. V dropped 5 bases and J dropped 5 bases, with 15 bases sitting between them. The CDR3 region has the DNA TGTGCCAGCAGTCAAATTCCTACGGGGACTGAAGCTTTCTTT. Translated: CASSQIPTGTEAFF. The full variable domain, its missing parts supplied by reference TRBV28 and TRBJ1-1, is DVKVTQSSRYLVKRTGEKVFLECVQDMDHENMFWYRQDPGLGLRLIYFSYDVKMKEKGDIPEGYSVSREKKERFSLILESASTNQTSMYLCASSQIPTGTEAFFGQGTRLTVV.

The chain employs TRBV6-6 and TRBJ2-3; 7 positions agree with TRBD2. V shed 8 bases and J 8 bases; nucleotides not matched to a gene: 7. The CDR3 is 12 amino acids. Germline-derived CDR1 and CDR2 are MNHNY and SVGAGI (reference sequence). The chain's CDR3 is CASDLGGSTQYF. The DNA of the CDR3 is TGTGCCAGCGATCTCGGGGGGAGTACGCAGTATTTT.

The chain employs TRBV2 and TRBJ2-1, with 13 bases matching TRBD2. V dropped 2 bases and J dropped 8; count of bases not matched to a gene: 9. Germline V gene sequence: CDR1 SNHLY, CDR2 FYNNEI. The CDR3 is made up of 17 amino acids. The CDR3 loop is CASSETSGRADSDEQFF. The DNA for the CDR3 is TGTGCCAGCAGTGAAACTAGCGGGAGGGCCGACTCGGATGAGCAGTTCTTC. Full variable domain (outside the CDR3, taken from reference TRBV2 and TRBJ2-1): EPEVTQTPSHQVTQMGQEVILRCVPISNHLYFYWYRQILGQKVEFLVSFYNNEISEKSEIFDDQFSVERPDGSNFTLKIRSTKLEDSAMYFCASSETSGRADSDEQFFGPGTRLTVL.

The chain links TRBV9 to TRBJ1-1; tentative D call: TRBD1 (6 bases). The CDR3 covers 15 residues. From germline, CDR1 is SGDLS and CDR2 YYNGEE. V was cut by 4 bases and J by 4 bases, with 17 bases left in between. In nucleotides, the CDR3 is TGTGCCAGCAGCCCATCTAGTTGGGGGGCCACTGAAGCTTTCTTT. Its translation is CASSPSSWGATEAFF.

This chain links TRBV28 with TRBJ1-2; the match to TRBD1 covers 10 bases. The germline V gene encodes CDR1 MDHEN and CDR2 SYDVKM. V dropped 3 bases and J dropped 3; count of bases not matched to a gene: 4. The CDR3 is made up of 15 amino acids. The CDR3 DNA reads as TGTGCCAGCAGTTTCCCGGGACAGGGGCACTATGGCTACACCTTC. Protein product: CASSFPGQGHYGYTF.

Concerning this clone itself: The sample carries other DNA sequences with the same CDR3. V and J are TRBV11-2 and TRBJ2-1, with D uncertain. This CDR3 spans 13 amino acids. The germline CDR1 and CDR2 sequences are SGHAT and FQNNGV. V lost 5 bases and J 0 bases, leaving 5 bases between the germline ends. Here the CDR3 DNA reads TGTGCCAGCAGCAGAGACTCCTACAATGAGCAGTTCTTC. Translation: CASSRDSYNEQFF.

CDR3 nucleotides: TGTGCCAGCAGCTTGATGGGGGAGCTTAGGTACGAGCAGTACTTC. This translates into CASSLMGELRYEQYF. The rearrangement uses TRBV5-4 and TRBJ2-7; D may correspond to TRBD1 or TRBD2 (5 bases each). Germline V gene lookup returns CDR1 SGHNT and CDR2 YYREEE (reference sequence). This CDR3 comprises 15 residues. Trimming cost V 1 base and J 4 bases, with 15 bases left between them. Full variable domain (missing parts from reference TRBV5-4 and TRBJ2-7): ETGVTQSPTHLIKTRGQQVTLRCSSQSGHNTVSWYQQALGQGPQFIFQYYREEENGRGNFPPRFSGLQFPNYSSELNVNALELDDSALYLCASSLMGELRYEQYFGPGTRLTVT.

This clone was recorded only once. The gene calls are TRBV19 and TRBJ2-7, with TRBD1 matching 9 bases. The germline V gene encodes CDR1 LNHDA and CDR2 SQIVND (reference sequence). V lost 4 bases, J lost 2 bases, and 6 bases stayed unmatched. CDR3 length: 15 amino acids. CDR3 in DNA: TGTGCCAGTAGTACCGAGACAGGGGGGACCTACGAGCAGTACTTC. Protein: CASSTETGGTYEQYF.

This chain connects TRBV7-2 to TRBJ2-3; unclear D gene. CDR1 and CDR2 from the germline V gene are SGHTA and FQGNSA. CDR3 length equals 14 residues. The V end lost 5 bases, the J end lost 5 bases, and 14 bases lay between the germline ends. Written as DNA, the CDR3 is TGTGCCAGCAGCCTGACGGCCAACAAAGATACGCAGTATTTT. It specifies CASSLTANKDTQYF.

The chain uses TRBV9 and TRBJ1-2; 9 bases agree with TRBD1. Losses at the gene ends were 3 bases for V and 5 bases for J; bases not matched to a gene: 11. Looked up from germline, CDR1 is SGDLS and CDR2 is YYNGEE. The length of the CDR3 is 16 residues. CDR3 in DNA: TGTGCCAGCAGCGCACCACAGGGGGCTATTGGGTATGGCTACACCTTC. This gives the protein CASSAPQGAIGYGYTF. Based on the CDR3 plus reference TRBV9 and TRBJ1-2, the full variable domain is DSGVTQTPKHLITATGQRVTLRCSPRSGDLSVYWYQQSLDQGLQFLIQYYNGEERAKGNILERFSAQQFPDLHSELNLSSLELGDSALYFCASSAPQGAIGYGYTFGSGTRLTVV.

The chain links TRBV7-9 to TRBJ1-2; D is unclear. Trimming cost V 3 bases and J 8 bases, with 16 bases left between them. Germline V gene data show CDR1 as SEHNR and CDR2 as FQNEAQ (reference sequence). This CDR3 region has 14 residues. CDR3 sequence (DNA): TGTGCCAGCAGCTTCGGAGCGGCCTTGGGGGGCTACACCTTC. It is translated as CASSFGAALGGYTF.

A note on this clone: This sample also contains other DNA sequences that code for the same CDR3. The chain is built from TRBV2 and TRBJ2-1, with 11 bases identical to TRBD2. The CDR3 is made up of 15 amino acids. Germline V CDR1 and CDR2: SNHLY, FYNNEI. J lost 4 bases, V lost 3 bases, and 2 bases had no gene match. The CDR3 protein is CASSDRTSGYNEQFF. DNA for the CDR3: TGTGCCAGCAGTGACCGGACTAGCGGGTACAATGAGCAGTTCTTC.

This clone was recorded once. The J gene is TRBJ2-2, the V gene TRBV29-1, with D possibly being TRBD2 (7 bases). The V end was cut by 7 bases, the J end by 4 bases, with 16 bases between. This CDR3 contains 14 residues. The germline gives CDR1 SQVTM, CDR2 ANQGSEA. CDR3 loop: CSARGGAGTGELFF. CDR3 in DNA: TGCAGCGCCAGAGGGGGGGCCGGCACCGGGGAGCTGTTTTTT.

This sequence joins TRBV18 and TRBJ2-1; possibly TRBD2 for D (6 bases). V was shortened by 0 bases and J by 3 bases, with 12 bases between the two germline ends. CDR3 length equals 16 residues. Germline assignment: CDR1 KGHSH and CDR2 LQKENI. CDR3 sequence reads: CASSPPEGPYYNEQFF. The CDR3 region has the DNA TGTGCCAGCTCACCACCGGAGGGTCCCTACTACAATGAGCAGTTCTTC.